This passage covers 18 T cell receptor beta chains from one sample sequenced in a study of shared clonotypes between healthy human individuals. Profiling relied on immunoSEQ multiplex PCR, and the TCRdb table lists in-frame clones only, not all of them. The top ten clones hold 0.39% of a sample with millions of clones, 93% of them seen once. The specimen was naive CD4+ T cells from PBMCs. Documented subset: CD45RA+ positively selected. Every receptor here comes from a man aged 18 to 30 in good health. Some clones in this sample may be carry-over from other donors' samples.

CDR3: CASSPRRGAYEQYF. The CDR3 nucleotides read TGTGCCAGCTCACCGAGGAGGGGGGCCTACGAGCAGTACTTC. V is TRBV18 and J is TRBJ2-7; D is possibly TRBD1 or TRBD2 (6 bases each). Trimming removed 3 bases from V and 2 bases from J, with 11 bases in between. This CDR3 comprises 14 residues. Germline V gene data show CDR1 as KGHSH and CDR2 as LQKENI.

This clone was counted once. The chain uses TRBV2 and TRBJ1-1; D is uncertain. Trimming cost V 7 bases and J 6 bases, with 9 bases left between them. Germline CDR1 is SNHLY and CDR2 is FYNNEI. The CDR3 covers 11 residues. CDR3 sequence: CASTQAAEAFF. The CDR3 DNA reads as TGTGCCAGCACGCAGGCGGCTGAAGCTTTCTTT.

The genes are TRBV7-2 and TRBJ2-1; 7 nucleotides match TRBD1. CDR1 and CDR2 from the germline V gene are SGHTA and FQGNSA. Trimming took 2 bases from V and 4 from J; bases not matched to a gene: 5. This CDR3 contains 15 residues. The CDR3 region is CASSLKQGLYNEQFF. The CDR3 DNA follows: TGTGCCAGCAGCTTAAAACAGGGGCTATACAATGAGCAGTTCTTC.

J is TRBJ2-7 and V is TRBV28; no clear D gene. The CDR3 runs 13 residues. CDR1 and CDR2 from the germline V gene are MDHEN and SYDVKM. V was pared by 2 bases and J by 3 bases, with 8 bases between. The CDR3 DNA is TGTGCCAGCAGTTTACGGCCTTACTACGAGCAGTACTTC. Its translation: CASSLRPYYEQYF.

The chain links TRBV9 to TRBJ2-1; 7 positions match TRBD1. CDR1 and CDR2 (germline): SGDLS, YYNGEE. Trimming took 3 bases from V and 1 from J; bases not matched to a gene: 7. The CDR3 is 16 amino acids. DNA of the CDR3: TGTGCCAGCAGCGGCTACAGGGGTGAGTCCTACAATGAGCAGTTCTTC. It codes for CASSGYRGESYNEQFF.

This chain connects TRBV30 to TRBJ1-2, with no clear D. Germline CDR1 GTSNPN, CDR2 SVGIG (reference sequence). This CDR3 has 14 residues. V was cut by 0 bases and J by 4 bases, with 12 bases left in between. CDR3 nucleotide sequence: TGTGCCTGGAGTGTACCGGGCAGGAGCTATGGCTACACCTTC. It specifies CAWSVPGRSYGYTF.

The V and J genes are TRBV11-3 and TRBJ2-1; 9 nucleotides line up with TRBD2. The ends lost 4 bases at V and 7 bases at J; junction bases unmatched: 14. Germline V gene sequence: CDR1 SGHNT, CDR2 YENEEA. The CDR3 contains 17 residues. The CDR3 DNA is TGTGCCAGCAGCTCCCGGGGGATTGGCGGGAGGGCGAATGAGCAGTTCTTC. This encodes CASSSRGIGGRANEQFF.

The rearrangement links TRBV28 to TRBJ2-7; 10 bases map to TRBD1. Germline-derived CDR1 and CDR2 are MDHEN and SYDVKM. The CDR3 has 15 amino acids. The junction had 7 bases not matched to a gene; V was cut back by 5 bases and J by 3 bases. The CDR3 region is CASSTRTGGYYEQYF. Written as DNA, the CDR3 is TGTGCCAGCAGTACTCGGACAGGGGGGTACTACGAGCAGTACTTC.

The chain has TRBV13 and TRBJ1-2; D gene ambiguous. V was clipped by 1 base and J by 4 bases, with 7 bases between them. Per germline, CDR1 PRHDT and CDR2 FYEKMQ (reference sequence). This CDR3 is 13 amino acids long. The CDR3, as DNA: TGTGCCAGCAGCTTAGACAGATCCTATGGCTACACCTTC. Protein product: CASSLDRSYGYTF.

The V and J genes are TRBV5-8 and TRBJ1-4; D is undetermined. Trimming left V 0 bases short and J 5 bases short, with 11 bases between. Germline CDR1 is SGHTS and CDR2 is YDEGEE. The CDR3 extends over 15 amino acids. CDR3 residues: CASSLEGVSNEKLFF. As DNA, the CDR3 is TGTGCCAGCAGCTTGGAAGGCGTCTCAAATGAAAAACTGTTTTTT. Looking up the rest from reference TRBV5-8 and TRBJ1-4 gives the full variable domain: EAGVTQSPTHLIKTRGQQATLRCSPISGHTSVYWYQQALGLGLQFLLWYDEGEERNRGNFPPRFSGRQFPNYSSELNVNALELEDSALYLCASSLEGVSNEKLFFGSGTQLSVL.

V is TRBV19 and J is TRBJ1-2; no reliable D call. Germline loops: CDR1 LNHDA, CDR2 SQIVND (reference sequence). V lost 6 bases to trimming and J lost 2 bases, with 22 bases between them. The CDR3 contains 17 residues. CDR3 region: CASSPKATDLRNYGYTF. In nucleotides, the CDR3 is TGTGCCAGTAGCCCTAAGGCGACGGACCTCCGAAACTATGGCTACACCTTC.

This clone is a singleton in its sample. Other DNA sequences in the sample encode the same CDR3. This rearrangement joins TRBV2 to TRBJ1-5, with D unclear. CDR1 and CDR2 from the germline V gene are SNHLY and FYNNEI. The CDR3 extends over 14 amino acids. The V gene lost 6 bases and the J gene lost 2 bases, with 11 bases spanning the gap. In DNA, the CDR3 is TGTGCCAGCAGCCCCGTTGTGGGCAATCAGCCCCAGCATTTT. Residues: CASSPVVGNQPQHF. The full variable domain, completed using reference TRBV2 and TRBJ1-5, is EPEVTQTPSHQVTQMGQEVILRCVPISNHLYFYWYRQILGQKVEFLVSFYNNEISEKSEIFDDQFSVERPDGSNFTLKIRSTKLEDSAMYFCASSPVVGNQPQHFGDGTRLSIL.

Only a few counts were recorded for this clone. The rearrangement links TRBV28 to TRBJ2-2, with 10 nucleotides matching TRBD2. The CDR3 runs 15 residues. The V and J ends lost 3 bases and 7 bases, in that order; junction bases with no gene match: 5. Germline CDR1 and CDR2: MDHEN and SYDVKM. CDR3 bases: TGTGCCAGCAGTTTCTTCAGGACTAGCGGCGGGGAGCTGTTTTTT. It encodes CASSFFRTSGGELFF. Full variable domain (outside the CDR3, taken from reference TRBV28 and TRBJ2-2): DVKVTQSSRYLVKRTGEKVFLECVQDMDHENMFWYRQDPGLGLRLIYFSYDVKMKEKGDIPEGYSVSREKKERFSLILESASTNQTSMYLCASSFFRTSGGELFFGEGSRLTVL.

The gene calls are TRBV18 and TRBJ2-7, with D possibly TRBD1 on 6 matching bases. V lost 3 bases, J lost 6 bases, and 18 bases lay in between. The CDR3 covers 15 residues. Per germline, CDR1 KGHSH and CDR2 LQKENI. CDR3 sequence reads: CASSPSGQSIFEQYF. In DNA, the CDR3 is TGTGCCAGCTCACCCTCCGGACAGTCTATTTTCGAGCAGTACTTC.

This chain connects TRBV6-1 to TRBJ1-1; D not resolved. Between the trimmed V and J ends, which lost 2 bases and 11 bases, there was a span of 12 bases. The CDR3 covers 12 residues. CDR1 is MNHNS, CDR2 SASEGT, per germline. CDR3 region: CASSELVPVAFF. CDR3 nucleotides: TGTGCCAGCAGTGAACTGGTCCCGGTCGCTTTCTTT.

DNA of the CDR3: TGTGCCAGCAGCCACCGGATCTCCTACGAGCAGTACTTC. Encoded protein: CASSHRISYEQYF. The J gene is TRBJ2-7, the V gene TRBV5-5; D not certain. Deletions cut 4 bases from V and 0 bases from J, with 8 bases between. The CDR3 spans 13 residues. CDR1 is SGHKS and CDR2 is YYEKEE in the germline V gene (reference sequence).

This rearrangement joins TRBV18 to TRBJ1-3, with 8 positions matching TRBD1. CDR3 length: 16 amino acids. Per germline, CDR1 KGHSH and CDR2 LQKENI. J lost 0 bases, V lost 3 bases, and 4 bases had no gene match. Here the CDR3 DNA reads TGTGCCAGCTCACCGCAGACAGGGGTCTCTGGAAACACCATATATTTT. Protein product: CASSPQTGVSGNTIYF.

Concerning this clone itself: Other DNA sequences in this sample translate to the same CDR3. CDR3 loop: CASSGTGTSGYNEQFF. CDR3 bases: TGTGCCAGCAGCGGGACCGGGACTAGCGGTTACAATGAGCAGTTCTTC. The rearrangement joins TRBV9 to TRBJ2-1; TRBD2 matches at 11 bases. There are 16 residues in the CDR3. Germline V gene data show CDR1 as SGDLS and CDR2 as YYNGEE. V was clipped by 3 bases and J by 4 bases; unmatched bases: 6.